One and the same sample provided the 8 T cell receptor beta chains below, sequenced in a study of blood T cells in healthy people across ages. The authors ran a second PCR of roughly 7 to 11 cycles using a sample-barcoded 5' primer and a J-beta primer mix. MiXCR was run by TCRdb on the 5' RACE reads, yielding one entry per CDR3 protein. The table includes some 640,000 distinct CDR3 sequences, approximately 30% detected once. Sequencing input: blood. The receptors stem from an elderly woman in good health.

The chain has TRBV6-2 or TRBV6-3 and TRBJ1-1, with D uncertain. CDR1 MNHEY and CDR2 SVGEGT come from the germline V gene. CDR3 length: 12 amino acids. The V end was cut by 6 bases, the J end by 7 bases, with 12 bases between. This chain's CDR3 is CASSERRIEAFF. In DNA form, the CDR3 reads TGTGCCAGCAGCGAGAGAAGAATTGAAGCTTTCTTT.

On this clonotype: The junction shows a germline mismatch at one end, possibly a read error. The chain carries TRBV20-1 and TRBJ2-1, with 13 bases matching TRBD2. CDR3 length: 19 amino acids. Germline V gives CDR1 DFQATT, CDR2 SNEGSKA (reference sequence). The CDR3 region is CSARGTSGGLISSYNEQYF. CDR3 bases: TGCAGTGCTAGAGGGACTAGCGGGGGCCTTATAAGCTCCTACAATGAGCAGTACTTT.

This clonotype was picked up a small number of times. The chain is built from TRBV6-1 and TRBJ2-7; 9 bases fit TRBD2. J was trimmed by 0 bases and V by 5 bases; bases with no gene match: 11. This CDR3 is 17 amino acids long. CDR1 MNHNS and CDR2 SASEGT come from the germline V gene. The DNA of the CDR3 is TGTGCCAGCAGTCGCGCCCTTAGCGGGGGCTCCTCCTACGAGCAGTACTTC. This codes for CASSRALSGGSSYEQYF.

With regard to this clonotype: A much bigger clone sits one base away, suggesting this may be a read error. The chain is built from TRBV6-1 and TRBJ2-5; no reliable D call. The better agreement between TRBJ2-7 and the DNA end casts doubt on the J call. CDR1 and CDR2 from the germline V gene are MNHNS and SASEGT. CDR3 size: 15 residues. The CDR3, as DNA: TGTGCCGGCAGTGAAGCCCTGTCCGGAATCTACGAGCAGTACTTC. It translates to CAGSEALSGIYEQYF.

This chain links TRBV15 with TRBJ1-1; 12 bases line up with TRBD1. This CDR3 has 17 residues. V was pared by 6 bases and J by 1 base, with 9 bases of the junction left unmatched. Germline V gives CDR1 LNHNV, CDR2 YYDKDF (reference sequence). In DNA form, the CDR3 reads TGTGCCACCAGGCTAGGGGACAGGGGGCCCACGAACACTGAAGCTTTCTTT. This translates into CATRLGDRGPTNTEAFF.

This clonotype was detected once. CDR3 sequence (DNA): TGCAGTGCTAGATCCGGGTCCAAAAACATTCAGTACTTC. Translated: CSARSGSKNIQYF. The chain has TRBV20-1 and TRBJ2-4; D call uncertain. CDR1 is DFQATT and CDR2 is SNEGSKA in the germline V gene (reference sequence). The CDR3 is made up of 13 amino acids. The V end lost 2 bases, the J end lost 2 bases, and 7 bases lay between the germline ends.

CDR3 sequence (DNA): TGCGCCAGCAGCATAACCGGGACTTTC. It specifies CASSITGTF. The genes are TRBV5-1 and TRBJ2-6, with unresolved D. Trimming took off 4 bases at V and 18 bases at J, with 8 bases between the two ends. This CDR3 has 9 residues. Per germline, CDR1 SGHRS and CDR2 YFSETQ.

This clonotype was found a few times. This rearrangement joins TRBV20-1 to TRBJ1-5; possible D gene TRBD1, 5 bases. Germline CDR1 is DFQATT and CDR2 is SNEGSKA (reference sequence). V lost 1 base and J 4 bases, leaving 17 bases between the germline ends. This CDR3 has 16 amino acids. Written as DNA, the CDR3 is TGCAGTGCTAGAGGCCCGCCGACAGTCTCTAATCAGCCCCAGCATTTT. It encodes CSARGPPTVSNQPQHF.